This T cell receptor (beta chain) derives from a study of blood T cell repertoires in COVID-19. Authors' analysis steps: Researchers report that nucleated cell counts were estimated from reference gene primer amplification. The assay was immunoSEQ multiplex PCR, and TCRdb's table has in-frame clones only and misses some. V and J calls and clone size are as listed in that table; D and trimming were resolved from the DNA. The sample has 450,000 or so clones, about 90% seen once; the top ten hold under 0.7%. Participants spanned ages roughly 18 to 90 years and resided in over 20 US areas. Donors were grouped by their self-reported clinical history. The V and J ends lost 0 bases and 1 base respectively, with 10 bases between them. This CDR3 comprises 15 residues. Germline V lookup: CDR1 SGHRS, CDR2 YFSETQ.

The chain has TRBV5-1 and TRBJ1-1; no firm D call. Sequences were obtained from PBMCs or T cells enriched from blood (not recorded which). The sequence came from a man younger than 35 who had recovered from COVID-19. The CDR3: CASSLAGSANTEAFF. The DNA of the CDR3 is TGCGCCAGCAGCTTGGCCGGGAGCGCGAACACTGAAGCTTTCTTT.